Below, 5 T cell receptor beta chains from the same sample are listed, as sequenced in a study of blood T cell repertoires in COVID-19. Data came from immunoSEQ multiplex PCR; TCRdb stores just in-frame clones and leaves some out. Among 200,000 to 300,000 clones listed, over 90% were seen once. What was sequenced was peripheral blood. The receptors come from a man between 25 and 39 years old with COVID-19, enrolled during active disease.

This chain links TRBV4-1 with TRBJ2-2; 7 nucleotides agree with TRBD1. CDR3 length: 19 residues. J lost 6 bases, V lost 3 bases, and 19 bases had no gene match. The germline CDR1 and CDR2 sequences are MGHRA and YSYEKL. The CDR3 is CASSQGLAPTGLVAGELFF. DNA of the CDR3: TGCGCCAGCAGCCAGGGGCTAGCCCCGACAGGGTTGGTCGCCGGGGAGCTGTTTTTT.

V and J are TRBV11-2 and TRBJ2-5; TRBD2 is a possible D gene (7 bases). Germline V gene lookup returns CDR1 SGHAT and CDR2 FQNNGV. The CDR3 covers 16 residues. The V end was cut by 1 base, the J end by 1 base, with 13 bases between. The CDR3 protein is CASSLGGRGGQETQYF. CDR3 nucleotide sequence: TGTGCCAGCAGCTTAGGGGGTAGGGGGGGCCAAGAGACCCAGTACTTC.

The gene calls are TRBV2 and TRBJ1-6, with TRBD1 matching over 7 bases. V lost 3 bases, J lost 7 bases, and 9 bases stayed unmatched. CDR1 and CDR2 from the germline V gene are SNHLY and FYNNEI. The CDR3 extends over 16 amino acids. The CDR3 here is CASSESSTGNNSPLHF. The CDR3 DNA is TGTGCCAGCAGTGAGAGTTCGACAGGGAACAATTCACCCCTCCACTTT.

Only one count was recorded for this clone. The chain recombines TRBV7-2 with TRBJ1-1, with D tentatively TRBD1 (5 bases). CDR1 and CDR2 from the germline V gene are SGHTA and FQGNSA. V dropped 4 bases and J dropped 3 bases, with 15 bases sitting between them. This CDR3 region has 15 residues. The CDR3 protein is CASSSTWGVDTEAFF. CDR3 sequence (DNA): TGTGCCAGCAGCTCCACCTGGGGGGTAGACACTGAAGCTTTCTTT.

The rearrangement joins TRBV12-5 to TRBJ2-5; TRBD1 matches at 12 bases. This CDR3 contains 15 residues. V was pared by 6 bases and J by 5 bases, with 7 bases of the junction left unmatched. Germline loops: CDR1 LGHNT, CDR2 FRNRAP. CDR3 sequence (DNA): TGTGCTAGTGGATGGGACAGGGGGCTGGGTGAGACCCAGTACTTC. This encodes CASGWDRGLGETQYF.